The 29 T cell receptor beta chains below were found in one sample sequenced in a study of shared clonotypes between healthy human individuals. It was CD45RO-negative cells, positively selected for CCR7, that made up naive CD8 cells, with terminally differentiated effector memory CD45RA+ cells excluded. TCRdb's table, derived via immunoSEQ multiplex PCR, lists solely in-frame clones and lacks some. The repertoire holds about 800,000 clones, with about 97% as singletons. Sequenced material: naive CD8+ T cells sorted from blood. The source of these receptors is a man aged 25 to 40 in good health.

This chain links TRBV7-9 with TRBJ1-1, with 10 positions matching TRBD1. V shed 7 bases and J 5 bases; nucleotides not matched to a gene: 10. The germline V gene has CDR1 SEHNR and CDR2 FQNEAQ (reference sequence). The CDR3 sequence is 15 residues long. DNA for the CDR3: TGTGCCAGCACCACGACAGGGGGCGGTGGGACTGAAGCTTTCTTT. It is translated as CASTTTGGGGTEAFF.

The V gene is TRBV11-2, the J gene TRBJ2-1, with 11 positions matching TRBD2. The length of the CDR3 is 15 residues. Germline CDR1 is SGHAT and CDR2 is FQNNGV. Losses at the gene ends were 6 bases for V and 10 bases for J; bases not matched to a gene: 11. The CDR3 sequence is CASRPTSGSWWEQFF. Here the CDR3 DNA reads TGTGCCAGCAGGCCTACTAGCGGGAGTTGGTGGGAGCAGTTCTTC.

V usage is TRBV2 and J usage is TRBJ2-1; D is possibly TRBD1 (6 bases). Germline CDR1 reads SNHLY; CDR2 reads FYNNEI. The CDR3 runs to 14 residues. The V end lost 8 bases, the J end lost 8 bases, and 19 bases lay between the germline ends. The CDR3 DNA sequence: TGTGCCAGCGGAAGGACACAGGGACACCATGAGCAGTTCTTC. It specifies CASGRTQGHHEQFF.

V is TRBV6-5 and J is TRBJ1-2; 7 bases map to TRBD1. The CDR3 has 14 amino acids. The germline V gene has CDR1 MNHEY and CDR2 SVGAGI. V gave up 4 bases and J gave up 4 bases; unmatched junction bases: 6. CDR3 coding DNA: TGTGCCAGCAGTTTCCCGGGACAGCGCTATGGCTACACCTTC. This sequence encodes CASSFPGQRYGYTF.

This rearrangement joins TRBV4-1 to TRBJ2-3, with 9 bases identical to TRBD2. The CDR3 extends over 16 amino acids. The V segment lost 1 base and the J segment 6 bases; nucleotides outside the gene matches: 8. The V gene's germline CDR1 is MGHRA and CDR2 YSYEKL. CDR3 coding DNA: TGCGCCAGCAGCCAAGGTATGCTAGCGGGGTCCGATACGCAGTATTTT. Its translation is CASSQGMLAGSDTQYF.

As for this clone: Compared with germline, one end of the junction differs, possibly owing to a read error. This rearrangement joins TRBV7-7 to TRBJ2-2; TRBD1 might be the D (6 bases). From germline, CDR1 is SSHAT and CDR2 FNYEAQ (reference sequence). This CDR3 spans 13 amino acids. CDR3 residues: CASSLTGIGELFF. CDR3 DNA: TGTGCTAGCAGCTTGACAGGCATCGGGGAGCTGTTTTTT. The whole variable domain, filled in from reference TRBV7-7 and TRBJ2-2, reads GAGVSQSPRYKVTKRGQDVTLRCDPISSHATLYWYQQALGQGPEFLTYFNYEAQPDKSGLPSDRFSAERPEGSISTLTIQRTEQRDSAMYRCASSLTGIGELFFGEGSRLTVL.

The chain links TRBV29-1 to TRBJ2-7; TRBD2 aligns across 10 bases. The CDR3 runs to 15 residues. CDR1 and CDR2 from the germline V gene are SQVTM and ANQGSEA. V lost 3 bases, J lost 3 bases, and 8 bases stayed unmatched. The CDR3 region has the DNA TGCAGCGTTGAGGCAGCGGGAGGGCCCTACTACGAGCAGTACTTC. This codes for CSVEAAGGPYYEQYF.

In this sample, this clone turned up a few times. The CDR3, as DNA: TGTGCCAGCAGCTCCTCCGCCTCCTACGAGCAGTACTTC. Translating it yields CASSSSASYEQYF. The chain employs TRBV11-2 and TRBJ2-7; D remains unclear. Germline V gene lookup returns CDR1 SGHAT and CDR2 FQNNGV. V was clipped by 4 bases and J by 0 bases, with 7 bases between them. The CDR3 has 13 amino acids.

The chain couples TRBV6-1 to TRBJ2-1; D assignment may be TRBD1 or TRBD2 (5 bases each). V was cut by 6 bases and J by 3 bases, with 15 bases left in between. The CDR3 is 15 amino acids. Germline CDR1 MNHNS, CDR2 SASEGT. CDR3 in amino acids: CASSGTPPIYNEQFF. The CDR3 DNA follows: TGTGCCAGCAGCGGGACCCCGCCCATCTACAATGAGCAGTTCTTC.

This sequence joins TRBV28 and TRBJ2-7, with D perhaps matching TRBD1 (6 bases). The CDR3 runs 15 residues. Germline V lookup: CDR1 MDHEN, CDR2 SYDVKM. V lost 2 bases and J lost 2, with 13 bases in between. The CDR3 here is CASSLGQGTPYEQYF. As DNA, the CDR3 is TGTGCCAGCAGTTTAGGTCAGGGGACCCCCTACGAGCAGTACTTC.

The rearrangement links TRBV2 to TRBJ2-5; no firm D call. CDR3 length: 12 residues. Germline lookup yields CDR1 SNHLY and CDR2 FYNNEI. Trimming left V 5 bases short and J 0 bases short, with 4 bases between. Here the CDR3 DNA reads TGTGCCAGCAGTCCGTACCAAGAGACCCAGTACTTC. It translates to CASSPYQETQYF.

V usage is TRBV5-6 and J usage is TRBJ2-5, with D perhaps assigned TRBD1 or TRBD2 (5 bases each). CDR3 length: 16 residues. V was cut by 7 bases and J by 3 bases, with 22 bases left in between. Germline loops: CDR1 SGHDT, CDR2 YYEEEE. This chain's CDR3 is CASYRPGAPEKETQYF. The CDR3, as DNA: TGTGCCAGCTACCGACCCGGGGCCCCTGAAAAAGAGACCCAGTACTTC.

The rearrangement joins TRBV6-6 to TRBJ2-5; D might be TRBD1 or TRBD2, each matching 5 bases. Trimming removed 7 bases from V and 4 bases from J, with 16 bases in between. The CDR3 is made up of 14 amino acids. Germline V gene data show CDR1 as MNHNY and CDR2 as SVGAGI (reference sequence). The CDR3 sequence: CASKHSGTGETQYF. DNA for the CDR3: TGTGCCAGCAAACACTCTGGGACCGGAGAGACCCAGTACTTC.

The sample holds one count of this clone. The chain recombines TRBV9 with TRBJ2-3; 7 bases are a match to TRBD2. This CDR3 spans 15 amino acids. J lost 4 bases, V lost 1 base, and 6 bases had no gene match. CDR1 is SGDLS and CDR2 is YYNGEE in the germline V gene. The CDR3, as DNA: TGTGCCAGCAGCGTAAGCGGGAAGGTTTCAGATACGCAGTATTTT. Its protein product is CASSVSGKVSDTQYF.

CDR3 residues: CASSAGLAGDEQYF. The CDR3 DNA follows: TGTGCCAGCAGCGCAGGACTAGCGGGAGACGAGCAGTACTTC. The V and J genes are TRBV9 and TRBJ2-7; 13 nucleotides match TRBD2. The germline CDR1 and CDR2 sequences are SGDLS and YYNGEE. Germline trimming cut 3 bases from V and 5 bases from J; bases unmatched to any gene: 2. The CDR3 has 14 residues.

CDR3 protein: CSVLGVANTGELFF. CDR3 nucleotides: TGCAGCGTTTTAGGTGTAGCGAACACCGGGGAGCTGTTTTTT. The chain couples TRBV29-1 to TRBJ2-2; D is undetermined. With 5 bases removed from V and 0 bases from J, the gap between germline ends came to 10 bases. The CDR3 runs to 14 residues. CDR1 is SQVTM and CDR2 is ANQGSEA in the germline V gene.

The CDR3 DNA is TGTGCCAGCAGTGAATACTCCAGGGGGGAGACCCAGTACTTC. Amino acids: CASSEYSRGETQYF. The chain has TRBV25-1 and TRBJ2-5; 7 nucleotides align to TRBD1. CDR3 size: 14 residues. Germline V gene lookup returns CDR1 MGHDK and CDR2 SYGVNS. Trimming at V came to 0 bases and at J to 5 bases, leaving 3 bases not matched to a gene.

As to this clone: Distinct nucleotide sequences in the sample also encode this CDR3. The chain employs TRBV4-1 and TRBJ2-7; D may correspond to TRBD1 or TRBD2 (5 bases each). The CDR3 loop spans 14 amino acids. Germline assignment: CDR1 MGHRA and CDR2 YSYEKL. The V gene lost 1 base and the J gene lost 1 base, with 8 bases spanning the gap. The CDR3 nucleotides read TGCGCCAGCAGCCAAGTTGAGGGGTCCTACGAGCAGTACTTC. Amino acid sequence: CASSQVEGSYEQYF.

V and J are TRBV7-9 and TRBJ1-5; D is possibly TRBD1 (5 bases). In germline, CDR1 is SEHNR, CDR2 FQNEAQ (reference sequence). Trimming cost V 4 bases and J 5 bases, with 9 bases left between them. The CDR3 has 13 residues. The CDR3 DNA reads as TGTGCCAGCAGCTCGGGGGTTGATCAGCCCCAGCATTTT. Amino acids: CASSSGVDQPQHF.

J is TRBJ2-7 and V is TRBV14; 7 positions agree with TRBD1. V was clipped by 3 bases and J by 6 bases; unmatched bases: 11. CDR3 length equals 15 residues. The germline CDR1 and CDR2 sequences are SGHDN and FVKESK. This CDR3 reads CASSHWGTDPSEQYF. The CDR3 bases are TGTGCCAGCAGCCATTGGGGGACAGACCCTTCCGAGCAGTACTTC.

The chain uses TRBV5-1 and TRBJ2-1; TRBD1 matches 8 bases. Germline V CDR1 and CDR2: SGHRS, YFSETQ. Unmatched junction bases numbered 7, after V lost 4 bases and J lost 7 bases. The CDR3 extends over 14 amino acids. DNA of the CDR3: TGCGCCAGCAGCCAGAGGACAGGGCGGAATGAGCAGTTCTTC. Its protein product is CASSQRTGRNEQFF.

The CDR3 sequence: CASSWGVASSYEQYF. In DNA form, the CDR3 reads TGTGCCAGCAGCTGGGGGGTGGCGTCCTCCTACGAGCAGTACTTC. The chain recombines TRBV11-2 with TRBJ2-7; possible D gene TRBD2, 6 bases. The CDR3 has 15 amino acids. The germline V and J ends were trimmed by 4 bases and 0 bases, with 13 bases remaining between them. In germline, CDR1 is SGHAT, CDR2 FQNNGV.

J is TRBJ1-5 and V is TRBV28; 10 nucleotides agree with TRBD1. The CDR3 has 17 residues. V lost 4 bases and J lost 0; bases outside the gene matches: 6. The germline gives CDR1 MDHEN, CDR2 SYDVKM. This chain's CDR3 is CASSWGQGPYSNQPQHF. CDR3 DNA: TGTGCCAGCAGTTGGGGACAGGGGCCTTATAGCAATCAGCCCCAGCATTTT. Filled out from reference TRBV28 and TRBJ1-5, the complete variable domain reads DVKVTQSSRYLVKRTGEKVFLECVQDMDHENMFWYRQDPGLGLRLIYFSYDVKMKEKGDIPEGYSVSREKKERFSLILESASTNQTSMYLCASSWGQGPYSNQPQHFGDGTRLSIL.

This clone was seen just once. The V and J genes are TRBV14 and TRBJ2-1, with TRBD2 matching over 10 bases. With V trimmed by 2 bases and J by 2 bases, 3 bases remained unmatched. CDR1 and CDR2 from the germline V gene are SGHDN and FVKESK. This CDR3 spans 16 amino acids. CDR3 in amino acids: CASSQLAGVTYNEQFF. CDR3 DNA: TGTGCCAGCAGCCAACTAGCGGGAGTAACCTACAATGAGCAGTTCTTC.

This chain uses TRBV4-3 with TRBJ2-1; 8 bases line up with TRBD2. V dropped 2 bases and J dropped 5; count of bases not matched to a gene: 14. Germline V gives CDR1 LGHNA, CDR2 YSLEER. The CDR3 has 18 amino acids. This CDR3 reads CASSQPAGGGGSDNEQFF. DNA of the CDR3: TGCGCCAGCAGCCAACCCGCCGGGGGGGGCGGGAGTGACAATGAGCAGTTCTTC.

V usage is TRBV25-1 and J usage is TRBJ2-2; D possibly corresponds to TRBD1 (5 bases). Germline CDR1 MGHDK, CDR2 SYGVNS. The CDR3 runs to 13 residues. Trimming stripped 8 bases from V and 4 bases from J, with 11 bases between. The CDR3 protein is CASGRQTTGELFF. In nucleotides, the CDR3 is TGTGCCAGCGGTAGACAGACCACCGGGGAGCTGTTTTTT. Based on the CDR3 plus reference TRBV25-1 and TRBJ2-2, the full variable domain is EADIYQTPRYLVIGTGKKITLECSQTMGHDKMYWYQQDPGMELHLIHYSYGVNSTEKGDLSSESTVSRIRTEHFPLTLESARPSHTSQYLCASGRQTTGELFFGEGSRLTVL.

This clone was recorded only once. This chain uses TRBV12-5 with TRBJ1-2; 11 bases line up with TRBD1. Trimming cost V 4 bases and J 2 bases; bases outside gene matches: 9. The CDR3 covers 17 residues. Germline assignment: CDR1 LGHNT and CDR2 FRNRAP. The DNA for the CDR3 is TGTGCTAGTGGTTCGTCGGACAGGGGGCGATTCAACTATGGCTACACCTTC. Protein: CASGSSDRGRFNYGYTF.

The rearrangement joins TRBV29-1 to TRBJ2-7; D unresolved. The ends were cut back, 5 bases at V and 6 bases at J, with 14 bases in the middle. Germline-derived CDR1 and CDR2 are SQVTM and ANQGSEA. The CDR3 contains 12 residues. The CDR3 sequence: CSVTPRPGEQYF. CDR3 in DNA: TGCAGCGTTACGCCCAGACCGGGCGAGCAGTACTTC.

The rearrangement uses TRBV10-3 and TRBJ2-7; D call uncertain. The CDR3 is 12 amino acids. V dropped 2 bases and J dropped 2 bases, with 4 bases sitting between them. Germline values: CDR1 ENHRY, CDR2 SYGVKD. CDR3 coding DNA: TGTGCCATCAGTGAGCGGCCCTACGAGCAGTACTTC. This codes for CAISERPYEQYF.